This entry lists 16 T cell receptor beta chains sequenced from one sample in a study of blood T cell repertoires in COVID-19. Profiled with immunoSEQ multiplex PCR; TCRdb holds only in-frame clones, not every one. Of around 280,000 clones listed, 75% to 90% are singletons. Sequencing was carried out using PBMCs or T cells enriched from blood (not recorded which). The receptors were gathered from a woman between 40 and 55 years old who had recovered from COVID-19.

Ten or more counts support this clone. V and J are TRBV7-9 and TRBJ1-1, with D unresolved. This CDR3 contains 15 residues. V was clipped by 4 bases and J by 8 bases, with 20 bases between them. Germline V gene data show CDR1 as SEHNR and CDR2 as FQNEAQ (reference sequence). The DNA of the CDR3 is TGTGCCAGCAGCTCCCAGTCAGAGGCCAGCGCCGAAGCTTTCTTT. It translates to CASSSQSEASAEAFF.

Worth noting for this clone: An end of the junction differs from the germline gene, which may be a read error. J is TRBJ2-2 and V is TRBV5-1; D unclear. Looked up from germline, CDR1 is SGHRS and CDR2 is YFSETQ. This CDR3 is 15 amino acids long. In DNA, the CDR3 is TGCGCCAGCAGGTTGGCCGGTGTCAACACCGGGGAGCTGTTTTTT. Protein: CASRLAGVNTGELFF.

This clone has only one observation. The CDR3 coding sequence is TGTGCCAGCAGCTTGGTAGGGGGTGATAATTCACCCCTCCACTTT. Encoded protein: CASSLVGGDNSPLHF. J is TRBJ1-6 and V is TRBV5-5, with D perhaps TRBD1 (6 bases). This CDR3 contains 15 residues. Trimming pared 0 bases from V and 5 bases from J, leaving 9 bases between. The germline V gene has CDR1 SGHKS and CDR2 YYEKEE (reference sequence).

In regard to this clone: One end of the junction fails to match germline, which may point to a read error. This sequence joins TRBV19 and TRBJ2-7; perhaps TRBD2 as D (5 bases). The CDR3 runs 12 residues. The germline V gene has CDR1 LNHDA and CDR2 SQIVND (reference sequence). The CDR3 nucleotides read TGTGCCAGTAGTATAGACGGACTTGGGTTTGTCTTC. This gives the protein CASSIDGLGFVF. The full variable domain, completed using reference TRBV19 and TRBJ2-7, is DGGITQSPKYLFRKEGQNVTLSCEQNLNHDAMYWYRQDPGQGLRLIYYSQIVNDFQKGDIAEGYSVSREKKESFPLTVTSAQKNPTAFYLCASSIDGLGFVFGPGTRLTVT.

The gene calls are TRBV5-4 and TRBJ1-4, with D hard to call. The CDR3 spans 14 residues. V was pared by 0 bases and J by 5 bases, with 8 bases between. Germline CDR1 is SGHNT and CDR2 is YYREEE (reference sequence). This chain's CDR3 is CASSLGAGNEKLFF. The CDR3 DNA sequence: TGTGCCAGCAGCTTGGGAGCGGGGAATGAAAAACTGTTTTTT.

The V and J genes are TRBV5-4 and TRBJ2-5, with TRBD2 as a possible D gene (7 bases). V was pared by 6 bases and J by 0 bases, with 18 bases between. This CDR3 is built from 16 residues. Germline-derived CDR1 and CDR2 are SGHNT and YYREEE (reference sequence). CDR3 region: CASKLRAGAHQETQYF. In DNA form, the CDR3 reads TGTGCCAGCAAGCTTAGGGCGGGGGCCCACCAAGAGACCCAGTACTTC.

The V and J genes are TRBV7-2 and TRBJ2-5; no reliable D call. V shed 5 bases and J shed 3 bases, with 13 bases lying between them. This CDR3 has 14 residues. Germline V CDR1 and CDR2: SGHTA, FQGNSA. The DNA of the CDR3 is TGTGCCAGCAGCGTCCTAGGTTCCGAAGAGACCCAGTACTTC. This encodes CASSVLGSEETQYF.

CDR3: CSVAQYGYTF. DNA of the CDR3: TGCAGCGTTGCGCAGTATGGCTACACCTTC. V and J are TRBV29-1 and TRBJ1-2; no clear D gene. Deletions cut 4 bases from V and 5 bases from J, with 5 bases between. Germline CDR1 and CDR2: SQVTM and ANQGSEA. The CDR3 length is 10 residues.

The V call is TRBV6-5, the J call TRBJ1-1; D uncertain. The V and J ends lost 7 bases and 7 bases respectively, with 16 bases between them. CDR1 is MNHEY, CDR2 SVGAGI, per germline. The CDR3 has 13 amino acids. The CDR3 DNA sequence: TGTGCCAGCACCCCGCCAGGACGGGGTGAAGCTTTCTTT. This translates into CASTPPGRGEAFF.

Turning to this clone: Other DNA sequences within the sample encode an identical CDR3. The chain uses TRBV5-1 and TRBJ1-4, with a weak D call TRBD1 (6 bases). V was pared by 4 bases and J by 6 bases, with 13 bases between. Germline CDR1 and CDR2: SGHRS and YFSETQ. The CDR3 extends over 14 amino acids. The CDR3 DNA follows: TGCGCCAGCAGCCCTGGAACAGGGTATGAAAAACTGTTTTTT. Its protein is CASSPGTGYEKLFF.

As DNA, the CDR3 is TGTGCCGGCTGGGAGGGAAAGAACACCGGGGAGCTGTTTTTT. It codes for CAGWEGKNTGELFF. The chain employs TRBV2 and TRBJ2-2; 7 bases align to TRBD2. This CDR3 is built from 14 residues. J was trimmed by 1 base and V by 11 bases; bases with no gene match: 7. Germline CDR1 is SNHLY and CDR2 is FYNNEI.

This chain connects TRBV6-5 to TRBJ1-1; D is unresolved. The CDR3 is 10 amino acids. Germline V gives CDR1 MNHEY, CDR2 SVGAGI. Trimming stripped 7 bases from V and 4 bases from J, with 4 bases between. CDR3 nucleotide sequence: TGTGCCAGCAAGCTCACTGAAGCTTTCTTT. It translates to CASKLTEAFF.

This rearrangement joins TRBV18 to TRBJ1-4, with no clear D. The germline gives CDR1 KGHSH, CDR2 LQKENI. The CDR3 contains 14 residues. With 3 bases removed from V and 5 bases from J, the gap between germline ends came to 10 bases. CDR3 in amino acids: CASSPQVPNEKLFF. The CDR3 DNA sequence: TGTGCCAGCTCACCGCAGGTCCCGAATGAAAAACTGTTTTTT.

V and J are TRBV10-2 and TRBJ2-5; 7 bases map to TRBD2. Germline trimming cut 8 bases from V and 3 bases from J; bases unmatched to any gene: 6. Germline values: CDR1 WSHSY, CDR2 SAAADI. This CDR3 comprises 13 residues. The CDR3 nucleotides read TGCGCCAGCCTGGGGACTACTAAAGAGACCCAGTACTTC. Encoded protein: CASLGTTKETQYF.

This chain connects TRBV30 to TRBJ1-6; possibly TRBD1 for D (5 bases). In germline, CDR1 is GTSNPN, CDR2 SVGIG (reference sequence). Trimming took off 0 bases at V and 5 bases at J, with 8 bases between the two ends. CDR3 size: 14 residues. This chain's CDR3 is CAWSVNRNNSPLHF. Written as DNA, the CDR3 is TGTGCCTGGAGTGTAAACAGGAATAATTCACCCCTCCACTTT.

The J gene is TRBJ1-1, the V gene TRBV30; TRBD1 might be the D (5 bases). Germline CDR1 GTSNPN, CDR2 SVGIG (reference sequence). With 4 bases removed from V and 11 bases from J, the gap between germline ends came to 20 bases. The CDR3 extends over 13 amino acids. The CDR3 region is CAWNEQGYSKAFF. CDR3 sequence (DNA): TGTGCCTGGAATGAGCAGGGATACAGTAAGGCTTTCTTT. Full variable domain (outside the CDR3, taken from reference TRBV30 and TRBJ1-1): SQTIHQWPATLVQPVGSPLSLECTVEGTSNPNLYWYRQAAGRGLQLLFYSVGIGQISSEVPQNLSASRPQDRQFILSSKKLLLSDSGFYLCAWNEQGYSKAFFGQGTRLTVV.